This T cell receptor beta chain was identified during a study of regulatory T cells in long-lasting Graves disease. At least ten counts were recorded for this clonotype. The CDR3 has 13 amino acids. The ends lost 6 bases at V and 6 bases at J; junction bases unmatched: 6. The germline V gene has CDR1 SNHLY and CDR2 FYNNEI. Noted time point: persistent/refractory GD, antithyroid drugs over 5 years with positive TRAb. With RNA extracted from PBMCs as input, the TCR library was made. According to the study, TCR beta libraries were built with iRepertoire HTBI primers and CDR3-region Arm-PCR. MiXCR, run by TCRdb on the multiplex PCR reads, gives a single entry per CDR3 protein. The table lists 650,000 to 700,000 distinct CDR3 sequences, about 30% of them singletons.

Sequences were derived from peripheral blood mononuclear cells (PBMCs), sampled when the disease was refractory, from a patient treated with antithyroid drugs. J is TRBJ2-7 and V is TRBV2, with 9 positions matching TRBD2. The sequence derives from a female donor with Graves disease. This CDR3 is CASRIAGEGEQYF. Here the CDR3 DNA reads TGTGCCAGCAGAATAGCGGGAGAGGGCGAGCAGTACTTC.